This record concerns one TCR beta chain sequence. Its specificity is unknown. This sample is part of a study of cytomegalovirus exposure and HLA in healthy donors. For the study at large: In a later analysis, the roughly 120 validation repertoires were reported to have used the same platform as the approximately 700 first-cohort repertoires. Study results and limitations: TCR beta chains numbering 150 to 200 were designated cytomegalovirus-associated. Most TCR sequences were rare, but some public TCRs occurred in many donors.

TCRdb's copy holds only in-frame clones and misses some; the assay was immunoSEQ multiplex PCR. The repertoire holds about 200,000 clones, about 81% seen once, with over 0.95% in the top ten. The validation cohort, a group of under 150 subjects, included the donors and was separate from the roughly 700-subject first cohort. Specimen: PBMCs. The clonotype comes from a woman aged 30 to 39 in good health and CMV-seronegative.

The DNA of the CDR3 is TGTGCCAGTAGTATAGCCGGCAGGGGTTATGGCTACACCTTC. This gives the protein CASSIAGRGYGYTF. J is TRBJ1-2 and V is TRBV19; D is perhaps TRBD1 (6 bases). Germline V gives CDR1 LNHDA, CDR2 SQIVND (reference sequence). Trimming took off 1 base at V and 5 bases at J, with 11 bases between the two ends. This CDR3 region has 14 residues. Supplemented by reference TRBV19 and TRBJ1-2, the full variable domain reads DGGITQSPKYLFRKEGQNVTLSCEQNLNHDAMYWYRQDPGQGLRLIYYSQIVNDFQKGDIAEGYSVSREKKESFPLTVTSAQKNPTAFYLCASSIAGRGYGYTFGSGTRLTVV.